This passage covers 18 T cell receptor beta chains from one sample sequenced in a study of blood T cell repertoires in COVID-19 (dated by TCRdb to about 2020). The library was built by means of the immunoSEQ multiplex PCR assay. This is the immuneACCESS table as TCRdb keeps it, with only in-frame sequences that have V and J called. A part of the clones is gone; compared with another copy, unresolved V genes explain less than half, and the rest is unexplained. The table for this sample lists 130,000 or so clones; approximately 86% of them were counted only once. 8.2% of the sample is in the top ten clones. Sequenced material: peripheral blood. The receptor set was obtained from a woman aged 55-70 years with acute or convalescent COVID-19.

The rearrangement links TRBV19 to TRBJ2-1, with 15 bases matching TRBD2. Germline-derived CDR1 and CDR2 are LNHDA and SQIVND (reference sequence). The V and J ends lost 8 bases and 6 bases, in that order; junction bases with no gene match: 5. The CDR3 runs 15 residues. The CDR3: CASGGLAGGRNEQFF. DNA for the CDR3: TGTGCCAGTGGGGGACTAGCGGGGGGACGCAATGAGCAGTTCTTC.

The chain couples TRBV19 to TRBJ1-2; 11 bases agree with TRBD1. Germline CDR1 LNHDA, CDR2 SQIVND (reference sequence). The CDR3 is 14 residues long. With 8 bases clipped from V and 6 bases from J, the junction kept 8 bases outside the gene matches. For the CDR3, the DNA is TGTGCCAGTGGGACAGGGGGGTTAGGGGATGGCTACACCTTC. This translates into CASGTGGLGDGYTF.

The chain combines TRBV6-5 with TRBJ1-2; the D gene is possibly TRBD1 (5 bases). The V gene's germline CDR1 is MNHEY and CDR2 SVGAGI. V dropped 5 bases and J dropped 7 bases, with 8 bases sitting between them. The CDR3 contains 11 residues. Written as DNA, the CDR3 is TGTGCCAGCAGTCAGGGTGGTGGCTACACCTTC. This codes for CASSQGGGYTF.

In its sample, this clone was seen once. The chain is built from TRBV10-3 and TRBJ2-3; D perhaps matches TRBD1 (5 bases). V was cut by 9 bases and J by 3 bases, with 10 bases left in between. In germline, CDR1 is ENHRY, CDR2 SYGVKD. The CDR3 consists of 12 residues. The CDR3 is CAIRTLTDTQYF. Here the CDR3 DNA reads TGTGCCATTAGGACACTAACAGATACGCAGTATTTT.

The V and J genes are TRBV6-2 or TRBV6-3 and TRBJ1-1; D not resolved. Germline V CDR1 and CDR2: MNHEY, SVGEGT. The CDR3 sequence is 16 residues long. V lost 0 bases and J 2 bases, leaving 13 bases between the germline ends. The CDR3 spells CASSYSARQPNTEAFF. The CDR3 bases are TGTGCCAGCAGTTACTCGGCTAGGCAGCCCAACACTGAAGCTTTCTTT.

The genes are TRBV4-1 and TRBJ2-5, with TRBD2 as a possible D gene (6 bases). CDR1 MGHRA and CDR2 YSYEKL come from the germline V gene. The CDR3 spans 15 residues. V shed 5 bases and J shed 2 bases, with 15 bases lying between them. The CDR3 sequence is CASSEGERVQETQYF. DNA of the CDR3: TGCGCCAGCAGCGAAGGCGAGCGGGTTCAAGAGACCCAGTACTTC.

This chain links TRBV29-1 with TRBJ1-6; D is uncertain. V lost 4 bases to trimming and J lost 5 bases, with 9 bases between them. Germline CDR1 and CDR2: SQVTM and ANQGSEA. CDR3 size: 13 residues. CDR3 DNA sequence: TGCAGCGTTGGTGCCGGGAATAATTCACCCCTCCACTTT. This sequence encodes CSVGAGNNSPLHF.

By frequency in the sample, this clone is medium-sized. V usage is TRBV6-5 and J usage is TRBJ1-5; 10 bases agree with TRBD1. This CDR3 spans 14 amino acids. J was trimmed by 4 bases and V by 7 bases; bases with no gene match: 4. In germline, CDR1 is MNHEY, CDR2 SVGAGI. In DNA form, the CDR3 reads TGTGCCAGCACACCGGGACAGGGGAATCAGCCCCAGCATTTT. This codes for CASTPGQGNQPQHF.

The CDR3 region is CASSEPRGTGGPGYTF. In DNA form, the CDR3 reads TGCGCCAGCAGTGAGCCACGCGGGACAGGGGGCCCTGGCTACACCTTC. J is TRBJ1-2 and V is TRBV10-2, with 12 bases lining up with TRBD1. Germline trimming cut 2 bases from V and 7 bases from J; bases unmatched to any gene: 8. CDR3 size: 16 residues. CDR1 WSHSY and CDR2 SAAADI come from the germline V gene.

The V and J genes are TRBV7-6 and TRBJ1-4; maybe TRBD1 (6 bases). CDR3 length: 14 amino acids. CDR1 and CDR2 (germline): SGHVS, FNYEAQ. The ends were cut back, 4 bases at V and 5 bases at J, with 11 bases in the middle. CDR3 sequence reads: CASSSGQLNEKLFF. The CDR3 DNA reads TGTGCCAGCAGCTCGGGACAACTAAATGAAAAACTGTTTTTT.

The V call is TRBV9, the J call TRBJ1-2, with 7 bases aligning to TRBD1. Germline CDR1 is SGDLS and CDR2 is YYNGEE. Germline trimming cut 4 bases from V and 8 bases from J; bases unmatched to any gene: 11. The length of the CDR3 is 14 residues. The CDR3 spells CASSRLGQAGGYTF. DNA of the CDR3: TGTGCCAGCAGCCGTCTCGGACAGGCCGGAGGCTACACCTTC.

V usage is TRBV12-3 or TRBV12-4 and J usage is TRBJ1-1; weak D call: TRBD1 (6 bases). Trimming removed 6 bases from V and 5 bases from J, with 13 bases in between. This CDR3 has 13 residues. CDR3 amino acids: CASSFDRRTEAFF. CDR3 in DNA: TGTGCCAGCAGCTTTGACAGGCGTACTGAAGCTTTCTTT.

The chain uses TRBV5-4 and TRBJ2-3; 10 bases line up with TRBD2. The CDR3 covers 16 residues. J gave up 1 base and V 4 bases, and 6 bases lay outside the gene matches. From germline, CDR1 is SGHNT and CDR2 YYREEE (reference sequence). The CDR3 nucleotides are TGTGCCAGCAGCGGGGGAGCGGGGGGGGGCACAGATACGCAGTATTTT. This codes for CASSGGAGGGTDTQYF.

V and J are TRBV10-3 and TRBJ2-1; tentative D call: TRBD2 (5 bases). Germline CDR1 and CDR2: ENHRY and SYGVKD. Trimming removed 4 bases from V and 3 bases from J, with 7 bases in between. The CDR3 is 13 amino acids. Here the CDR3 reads CAISGESYNEQFF. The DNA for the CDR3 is TGTGCCATCAGTGGGGAGAGCTACAATGAGCAGTTCTTC.

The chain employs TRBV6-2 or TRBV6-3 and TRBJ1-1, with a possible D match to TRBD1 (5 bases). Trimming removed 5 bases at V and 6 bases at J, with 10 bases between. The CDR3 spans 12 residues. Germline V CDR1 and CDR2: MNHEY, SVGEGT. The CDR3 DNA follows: TGTGCCAGCAGTAGGGGTACCTCTGAAGCTTTCTTT. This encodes CASSRGTSEAFF.

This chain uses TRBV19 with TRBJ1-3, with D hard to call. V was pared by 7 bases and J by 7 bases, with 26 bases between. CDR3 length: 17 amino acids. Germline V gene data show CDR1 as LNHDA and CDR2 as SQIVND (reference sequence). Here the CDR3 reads CASTLSSQRGGGNTIYF. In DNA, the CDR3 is TGTGCCAGTACCCTTTCAAGCCAGCGAGGCGGTGGTAACACCATATATTTT.

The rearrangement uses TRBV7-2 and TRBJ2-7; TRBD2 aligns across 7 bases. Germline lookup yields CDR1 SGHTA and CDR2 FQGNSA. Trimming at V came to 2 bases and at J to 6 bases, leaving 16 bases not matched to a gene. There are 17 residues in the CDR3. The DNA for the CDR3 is TGTGCCAGCAGCTTAAGGACCCGCGGGGGTGGGTCACCCGAGCAGTACTTC. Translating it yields CASSLRTRGGGSPEQYF. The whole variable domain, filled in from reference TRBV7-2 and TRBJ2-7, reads GAGVSQSPSNKVTEKGKDVELRCDPISGHTALYWYRQSLGQGLEFLIYFQGNSAPDKSGLPSDRFSAERTGGSVSTLTIQRTQQEDSAVYLCASSLRTRGGGSPEQYFGPGTRLTVT.

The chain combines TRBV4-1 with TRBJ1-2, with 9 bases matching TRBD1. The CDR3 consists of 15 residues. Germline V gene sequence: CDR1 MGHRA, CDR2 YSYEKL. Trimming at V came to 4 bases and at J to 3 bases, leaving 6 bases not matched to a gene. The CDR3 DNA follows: TGCGCCAGCAGCCTAGGGACAGGGATAGACTATGGCTACACCTTC. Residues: CASSLGTGIDYGYTF.